The next 18 T cell receptor beta chains were all read from a single sample in a study of PD-1 blockade in mismatch repair-deficient tumors. Libraries were prepared by immunoSEQ multiplex PCR; TCRdb keeps only in-frame clonotypes and omits some of them. The repertoire holds approximately 100,000 clones, 82% seen once, with around 6.9% in the top ten. Here the sequenced sample was peripheral blood, taken roughly 36 weeks after starting pembrolizumab. The receptors stem from an adult with mismatch repair-deficient cancer.

The rearrangement uses TRBV28 and TRBJ1-4; TRBD1 matches 10 bases. The length of the CDR3 is 16 residues. Germline V gene data show CDR1 as MDHEN and CDR2 as SYDVKM. The junction had 11 bases not matched to a gene; V was cut back by 6 bases and J by 7 bases. The CDR3 DNA reads TGTGCCAGCAGATCCTCCGGGGGACAGGGGTGTGAAAAACTGTTTTTT. Translating gives CASRSSGGQGCEKLFF.

This clone was observed once. The chain uses TRBV10-3 and TRBJ2-1; 10 bases are shared with TRBD2. Germline CDR1 reads ENHRY; CDR2 reads SYGVKD. The trim removed 7 bases at V and 10 bases at J, leaving 16 bases unmatched. This CDR3 is 16 amino acids long. The CDR3 spells CAIKTPSLAGVGEQFF. In DNA, the CDR3 is TGTGCCATCAAAACCCCGTCCCTAGCGGGAGTTGGCGAGCAGTTCTTC.

The J gene is TRBJ2-1, the V gene TRBV7-3; no firm D call. Germline loops: CDR1 SGHTA, CDR2 FQGTGA. The CDR3 is 14 amino acids. The germline V and J ends were trimmed by 5 bases and 5 bases, with 13 bases remaining between them. CDR3 loop: CASSPAPSNNEQFF. DNA of the CDR3: TGTGCCAGCAGCCCCGCCCCGTCCAACAATGAGCAGTTCTTC.

J is TRBJ2-1 and V is TRBV19, with 8 positions matching TRBD2. CDR1 and CDR2 (germline): LNHDA, SQIVND (reference sequence). This CDR3 comprises 15 residues. V was pared by 3 bases and J by 4 bases, with 5 bases of the junction left unmatched. The CDR3 is CASSIGLAGYNEQFF. The DNA for the CDR3 is TGTGCCAGTAGTATTGGGCTAGCGGGTTACAATGAGCAGTTCTTC.

As regards this clone: At one end the junction does not follow the germline gene, possibly because of a read error. The chain joins TRBV19 to TRBJ2-1; TRBD2 matches 12 bases. The CDR3 consists of 15 residues. The germline CDR1 and CDR2 sequences are LNHDA and SQIVND (reference sequence). The CDR3 DNA reads TGTGCCAATAGTCCAAGGACTAGCGGGGTAAATGAGCAGTTCTTC. This translates into CANSPRTSGVNEQFF.

The chain has TRBV7-2 and TRBJ2-4, with D maybe TRBD1 (7 bases). The CDR3 extends over 16 amino acids. V lost 0 bases and J lost 5, with 14 bases in between. Germline lookup yields CDR1 SGHTA and CDR2 FQGNSA. The CDR3 sequence is CASSLARQGGQNIQYF. In nucleotides, the CDR3 is TGTGCCAGCAGCTTAGCGAGGCAGGGGGGTCAAAACATTCAGTACTTC.

A single count supports this clone. The V gene is TRBV7-2, the J gene TRBJ2-7, with D tentatively TRBD1 (5 bases). The CDR3 spans 15 residues. Trimming took 4 bases from V and 4 from J, leaving 17 bases between them. Per germline, CDR1 SGHTA and CDR2 FQGNSA. This CDR3 is CASSYLQGAGYEQYF. In nucleotides, the CDR3 is TGTGCCAGCAGCTACCTTCAAGGGGCCGGATACGAGCAGTACTTC.

This clone was seen more than once but under ten times. The J gene is TRBJ1-2, the V gene TRBV18; weak D call: TRBD1 (5 bases). The CDR3 loop spans 13 amino acids. Germline CDR1 reads KGHSH; CDR2 reads LQKENI. Trimming removed 4 bases at V and 0 bases at J, with 6 bases between. CDR3 residues: CASSQDTNYGYTF. In nucleotides, the CDR3 is TGTGCCAGCTCACAGGACACTAACTATGGCTACACCTTC.

This chain uses TRBV7-3 with TRBJ2-2, with D possibly TRBD1 on 5 matching bases. From germline, CDR1 is SGHTA and CDR2 FQGTGA. V was shortened by 6 bases and J by 3 bases, with 11 bases between the two germline ends. The CDR3 is made up of 14 amino acids. The CDR3: CASRPQVDTGELFF. The CDR3 DNA reads as TGTGCCAGCAGACCACAGGTCGACACCGGGGAGCTGTTTTTT.

This clone was observed a few times. V is TRBV27 and J is TRBJ1-5; 10 bases align to TRBD1. The trim removed 4 bases at V and 2 bases at J, leaving 2 bases unmatched. CDR1 is MNHEY and CDR2 is SMNVEV in the germline V gene (reference sequence). The CDR3 is 15 amino acids. CDR3 sequence reads: CASSWDRGGNQPQHF. CDR3 DNA: TGTGCCAGCAGTTGGGACAGGGGAGGCAATCAGCCCCAGCATTTT.

The chain couples TRBV11-3 to TRBJ2-7; D remains ambiguous. In germline, CDR1 is SGHNT, CDR2 YENEEA. CDR3 size: 11 residues. The V end was cut by 7 bases, the J end by 2 bases, with 6 bases between. In DNA, the CDR3 is TGTGCCAGCAAGGGAACCTACGAGCAGTACTTC. Encoded protein: CASKGTYEQYF.

The rearrangement links TRBV15 to TRBJ1-3, with D possibly being TRBD1 (6 bases). The CDR3 is made up of 15 amino acids. The V end lost 0 bases, the J end lost 2 bases, and 8 bases lay between the germline ends. Germline V gene sequence: CDR1 LNHNV, CDR2 YYDKDF (reference sequence). The CDR3 bases are TGTGCCACCAGCAGAGACAGGGGCCCTGGAAACACCATATATTTT. Amino acid sequence: CATSRDRGPGNTIYF. The full variable domain, rest sourced from reference TRBV15 and TRBJ1-3, is DAMVIQNPRYQVTQFGKPVTLSCSQTLNHNVMYWYQQKSSQAPKLLFHYYDKDFNNEADTPDNFQSRRPNTSFCFLDIRSPGLGDTAMYLCATSRDRGPGNTIYFGEGSWLTVV.

This sequence joins TRBV6-1 and TRBJ1-4; D unresolved. Germline V gives CDR1 MNHNS, CDR2 SASEGT. Trimming pared 0 bases from V and 4 bases from J, leaving 12 bases between. The CDR3 runs 16 residues. Here the CDR3 reads CASSEASPASNEKLFF. The DNA for the CDR3 is TGTGCCAGCAGTGAAGCCTCGCCAGCGAGTAATGAAAAACTGTTTTTT.

The V call is TRBV19, the J call TRBJ1-1; no definite D call. The germline V and J ends were trimmed by 2 bases and 0 bases, with 7 bases remaining between them. Germline CDR1 reads LNHDA; CDR2 reads SQIVND (reference sequence). This CDR3 is built from 14 residues. For the CDR3, the DNA is TGTGCCAGTAGTATACGCGGGATGAACACTGAAGCTTTCTTT. Its protein product is CASSIRGMNTEAFF.

DNA of the CDR3: TGTGCCAGCAGGCTACTCCGGGACACCTACGAGCAGTACTTC. It encodes CASRLLRDTYEQYF. The genes are TRBV6-5 and TRBJ2-5; D is perhaps TRBD1 (6 bases). TRBJ2-7 explains the end of the DNA better; the J call may be wrong. CDR3 length equals 14 residues. Germline V lookup: CDR1 MNHEY, CDR2 SVGAGI.

This clone was seen at least ten times. CDR3 bases: TGTGCTAGTGCCGGGACTAGCGGGACCTACGAGCAGTACTTC. Translated: CASAGTSGTYEQYF. V and J are TRBV12-5 and TRBJ2-7; the match to TRBD2 covers 13 bases. The CDR3 length is 14 residues. Germline loops: CDR1 LGHNT, CDR2 FRNRAP. Trimming cost V 7 bases and J 2 bases; bases outside gene matches: 2.

This clone appeared once. V is TRBV5-5 and J is TRBJ1-5; perhaps TRBD1 as D (6 bases). Per the germline V gene, CDR1 is SGHKS and CDR2 is YYEKEE (reference sequence). V shed 1 base and J shed 4 bases, with 15 bases lying between them. The CDR3 runs 16 residues. The CDR3 DNA sequence: TGTGCCAGCAGCTTGTCGCTGTGGACAGCGAATCAGCCCCAGCATTTT. Its protein is CASSLSLWTANQPQHF.

This rearrangement joins TRBV5-6 to TRBJ1-1; no reliable D call. This CDR3 contains 11 residues. The germline V and J ends were trimmed by 2 bases and 8 bases, with 7 bases remaining between them. Per germline, CDR1 SGHDT and CDR2 YYEEEE. The CDR3 DNA sequence: TGTGCCAGCAGCTTAACCGGGGAAGCTTTCTTT. This sequence encodes CASSLTGEAFF.